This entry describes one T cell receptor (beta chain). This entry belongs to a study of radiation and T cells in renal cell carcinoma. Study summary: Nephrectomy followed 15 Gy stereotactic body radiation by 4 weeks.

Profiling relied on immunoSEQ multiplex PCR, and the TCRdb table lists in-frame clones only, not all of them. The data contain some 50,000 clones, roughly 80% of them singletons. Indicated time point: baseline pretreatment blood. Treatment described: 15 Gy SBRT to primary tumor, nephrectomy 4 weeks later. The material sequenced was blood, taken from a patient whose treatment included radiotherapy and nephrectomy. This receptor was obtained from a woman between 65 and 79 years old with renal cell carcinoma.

The chain's CDR3 is CASTLRGFSYNEQFF. CDR3 in DNA: TGTGCCAGCACCTTAAGGGGGTTCTCCTACAATGAGCAGTTCTTC. The genes are TRBV27 and TRBJ2-1, with TRBD1 as a possible D gene (6 bases). CDR3 size: 15 residues. The germline V gene has CDR1 MNHEY and CDR2 SMNVEV (reference sequence). V lost 7 bases and J lost 0, with 13 bases in between.